This TCR beta chain was found in a study of blood T cell repertoires in COVID-19. Study in general: Specimens from acute and convalescent COVID-19 originated in the United States, Italy and Spain. T cells, B-cell-depleted T cells, or PBMCs supplied cDNA or gDNA.

How the authors handled the data: Reference gene primer amplification in the assay estimated nucleated cell counts. Profiled with immunoSEQ multiplex PCR; TCRdb holds only in-frame clones, not every one. For V, J and clone size, that table is used; D and trimming come from the DNA. The top ten hold 2.5% to 3.5% of the sample, which has about 360,000 clones, roughly 86% seen once. This clone was observed a handful of times. CDR3 length: 15 residues. Trimming cost V 1 base and J 4 bases; bases outside gene matches: 7. Per germline, CDR1 MDHEN and CDR2 SYDVKM. Sequenced material: peripheral blood. J is TRBJ2-7 and V is TRBV28; 7 nucleotides line up with TRBD2. This clonotype originated in a human donor in a cohort sampled during active COVID-19. The CDR3 region is CASSLFAGEGYEQYF. The CDR3 coding sequence is TGTGCCAGCAGTTTATTTGCGGGGGAGGGATACGAGCAGTACTTC.